This is a list of T cell receptor beta chains from one sample in a study of blood T cell repertoires in COVID-19. Method: immunoSEQ multiplex PCR; TCRdb's copy keeps in-frame clones and lacks some. In the table there are 50,000 to 75,000 clones, around 80% of which are singletons. The sample taken for sequencing was peripheral blood. Receptors originate from a man aged 60 to 69 with acute or convalescent COVID-19. Each CDR3 is given with its conserved first and last residue. The D gene is left open where the match is weak. Clone sizes are given selectively: once, few, many, or a class where the clone is expanded.

cdr3_nt,cdr3_aa,clone_size,v_call,j_call,d_call
TGTGCCAGCAGCTTCCCGTCGAACACCGGGGAGCTGTTTTTT,CASSFPSNTGELFF,NA,TRBV5-4,TRBJ2-2,NA
TGTGCCAGCAGCTTACTAGCGGGAGTCCGGAATGAGCAGTTCTTC,CASSLLAGVRNEQFF,NA,TRBV7-9,TRBJ2-1,TRBD2
TGCGCCAGCAGTGATTTAAGGGGGAACACCGGGGAGCTGTTTTTT,CASSDLRGNTGELFF,few,TRBV10-2,TRBJ2-2,NA
TGTGCCAGCGACCATCTAGCGGGAGACTACAATGAGCAGTTCTTC,CASDHLAGDYNEQFF,once,TRBV28,TRBJ2-1,TRBD2
TGTGCCAGCAGTTTTGGACAGGGCTTATATAGCAATCAGCCCCAGCATTTT,CASSFGQGLYSNQPQHF,NA,TRBV28,TRBJ1-5,TRBD1
TGCAGTGCTAGGAGAGTTGGCGAGCAGTACTTC,CSARRVGEQYF,NA,TRBV20-1,TRBJ2-7,NA
TGTGCCAGTAGCGGTTCAGGGAGGGACATTCAGTACTTC,CASSGSGRDIQYF,few,TRBV19,TRBJ2-4,TRBD2
TGTGCCAGCAGTTTAACTAATCCCCTCCACAATGAGCAGTTCTTC,CASSLTNPLHNEQFF,NA,TRBV27,TRBJ2-1,NA
TGTGCCAGCAGCCTCGACTCCGGGGAGCTGTTTTTT,CASSLDSGELFF,NA,TRBV7-3,TRBJ2-2,NA
TGTGCCAGCAGTGAAGGTCGGTCACCCCTCCACTTT,CASSEGRSPLHF,NA,TRBV2,TRBJ1-6,NA
TGTGCCAGCTCACCACAATTTCGGACAGGACTTTACGAGCAGTACTTC,CASSPQFRTGLYEQYF,NA,TRBV18,TRBJ2-7,TRBD1
TGCGCCAGCAGCTGGGGACTAGCGGACTACAATGAGCAGTTCTTC,CASSWGLADYNEQFF,once,TRBV5-1,TRBJ2-1,TRBD2
TGTGCCAGCATCCCCCCGGCGGGAAATTACTACGAGCAGTACTTC,CASIPPAGNYYEQYF,NA,TRBV5-8,TRBJ2-7,NA
TGTGCCAGCAGCCCGGGATCTGAGCAAGAGACCCAGTACTTC,CASSPGSEQETQYF,NA,TRBV11-1,TRBJ2-5,NA
TGTGCCAGTAGTTCCATGGACAGGTACTATGGCTACACCTTC,CASSSMDRYYGYTF,NA,TRBV19,TRBJ1-2,TRBD1
TGTGCCAGCAGTCCCCCTTGGGACATCGAAGGTACCGGGGAGCTGTTTTTT,CASSPPWDIEGTGELFF,NA,TRBV28,TRBJ2-2,NA
TGTGCCAGCAGTTACTACGGACAGGCGGGCGAAAAACTGTTTTTT,CASSYYGQAGEKLFF,NA,TRBV6-5,TRBJ1-4,TRBD1
TGTGCCAGCAGCTTGCAGGTCGGGAGGATAGGATCCTACAATGAGCAGTTCTTC,CASSLQVGRIGSYNEQFF,once,TRBV5-5,TRBJ2-1,TRBD2
TGTGCCAGTAGTATAGACAGGTCCTACGAGCAGTACTTC,CASSIDRSYEQYF,NA,TRBV19,TRBJ2-7,NA
TGTGCCAGCAGTGAACTAGGGGGAAAAGGGTCCCAGCCCCAGCATTTT,CASSELGGKGSQPQHF,NA,TRBV6-1,TRBJ1-5,NA
TGTGCCAGCACCTCGATCCAGGGCTATAATTCACCCCTCCACTTT,CASTSIQGYNSPLHF,few,TRBV3-1/TRBV3-2,TRBJ1-6,NA
TGCGCCAGCAGCTTGGACGGACAGACCTACGAGCAGTACTTC,CASSLDGQTYEQYF,NA,TRBV5-1,TRBJ2-7,NA